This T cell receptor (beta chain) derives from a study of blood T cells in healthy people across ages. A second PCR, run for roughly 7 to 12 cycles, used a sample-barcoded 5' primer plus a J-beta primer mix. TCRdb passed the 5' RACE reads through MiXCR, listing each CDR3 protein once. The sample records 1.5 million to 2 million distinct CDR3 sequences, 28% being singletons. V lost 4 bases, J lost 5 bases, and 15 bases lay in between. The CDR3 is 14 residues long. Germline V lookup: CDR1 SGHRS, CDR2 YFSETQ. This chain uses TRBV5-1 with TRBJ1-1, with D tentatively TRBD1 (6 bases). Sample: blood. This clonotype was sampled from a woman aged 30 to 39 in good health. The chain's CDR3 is CASSTEGGQTEAFF. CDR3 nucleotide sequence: TGCGCCAGCAGCACTGAAGGGGGGCAGACTGAAGCTTTCTTT.